The 21 T cell receptor beta chains below were found in one sample sequenced in a study of cytomegalovirus exposure and HLA in healthy donors. The PCR was carried out with 60 Vbeta primers and 13 Jbeta primers. TCRdb's table, derived via immunoSEQ multiplex PCR, lists solely in-frame clones and lacks some. The table has 250,000 to 350,000 clones, 80% seen once. The sequenced sample consisted of PBMCs. The receptors derive from a girl aged 2-10 years in good health and CMV-seronegative.

This clone appeared a few times. This chain uses TRBV5-4 with TRBJ1-2; D remains unclear. The germline CDR1 and CDR2 sequences are SGHNT and YYREEE (reference sequence). V lost 0 bases to trimming and J lost 8 bases, with 8 bases between them. This CDR3 has 12 residues. CDR3 loop: CASSLEAGGYTF. DNA of the CDR3: TGTGCCAGCAGCTTGGAGGCGGGAGGCTACACCTTC.

A note on this clone: This sample includes further DNA sequences coding for the same CDR3. This rearrangement joins TRBV5-3 to TRBJ1-5; D not resolved. TRBV5-3 is sorted into the ORF group, with uncertain function. The CDR3 runs to 14 residues. V was pared by 0 bases and J by 6 bases, with 10 bases between. CDR3 sequence reads: CARSLALVSQPQHF. CDR3 coding DNA: TGTGCCAGAAGCTTGGCCCTGGTTAGTCAGCCCCAGCATTTT.

The CDR3 region has the DNA TGTGCCAGCAGCCCAAGGGACAGGGGGCAAAATCAGCCCCAGCATTTT. Amino acids: CASSPRDRGQNQPQHF. The chain is built from TRBV28 and TRBJ1-5, with 12 bases identical to TRBD1. The germline gives CDR1 MDHEN, CDR2 SYDVKM. V was pared by 6 bases and J by 4 bases, with 7 bases of the junction left unmatched. This CDR3 contains 16 residues.

The rearrangement links TRBV27 to TRBJ2-2; 9 nucleotides line up with TRBD2. The germline CDR1 and CDR2 sequences are MNHEY and SMNVEV (reference sequence). The CDR3 covers 16 residues. V trimming: 1 base; J trimming: 1 base; junction bases outside the gene matches: 1. The CDR3 spells CASSLFSGRNTGELFF. For the CDR3, the DNA is TGTGCCAGCAGTTTATTTAGCGGGAGGAACACCGGGGAGCTGTTTTTT.

The chain has TRBV28 and TRBJ2-7, with 9 bases lining up with TRBD2. The CDR3 consists of 13 residues. V lost 6 bases to trimming and J lost 3 bases; unmatched junction nucleotides: 3. Germline CDR1 MDHEN, CDR2 SYDVKM. The chain's CDR3 is CASSVTSGYEQYF. DNA for the CDR3: TGTGCCAGCAGCGTGACTAGCGGCTACGAGCAGTACTTC.

Here the CDR3 reads CASGTISAYYNEQFF. The CDR3 bases are TGTGCCAGCGGCACTATTAGCGCCTACTACAATGAGCAGTTCTTC. The chain combines TRBV6-5 with TRBJ2-1; TRBD2 is a possible D gene (5 bases). Trimming left V 8 bases short and J 3 bases short, with 17 bases between. Germline V gives CDR1 MNHEY, CDR2 SVGAGI. The CDR3 sequence is 15 residues long.

The chain links TRBV5-1 to TRBJ1-1; D is uncertain. The CDR3 has 14 amino acids. Germline V gene lookup returns CDR1 SGHRS and CDR2 YFSETQ. V lost 1 base, J lost 0 bases, and 7 bases lay in between. This chain's CDR3 is CASSLHRMNTEAFF. The CDR3 DNA follows: TGCGCCAGCAGCTTGCACAGAATGAACACTGAAGCTTTCTTT. The entire variable domain, with the rest obtained from reference TRBV5-1 and TRBJ1-1, is as follows: KAGVTQTPRYLIKTRGQQVTLSCSPISGHRSVSWYQQTPGQGLQFLFEYFSETQRNKGNFPGRFSGRQFSNSRSEMNVSTLELGDSALYLCASSLHRMNTEAFFGQGTRLTVV.

The chain is built from TRBV7-9 and TRBJ2-3, with 11 bases fitting TRBD2. This CDR3 has 17 amino acids. Germline trimming cut 5 bases from V and 5 bases from J; bases unmatched to any gene: 12. In germline, CDR1 is SEHNR, CDR2 FQNEAQ (reference sequence). The CDR3 loop is CASSQTSGGTRGDTQYF. The CDR3 DNA sequence: TGTGCCAGCAGCCAAACTAGCGGGGGAACCCGGGGAGATACGCAGTATTTT.

This clone was seen only a few times. The V gene is TRBV2, the J gene TRBJ1-5; D gene unclear. The CDR3 extends over 15 amino acids. Germline V gene data show CDR1 as SNHLY and CDR2 as FYNNEI. V was clipped by 6 bases and J by 3 bases, with 15 bases between them. CDR3 sequence (DNA): TGTGCCAGCAGGGAGGGTAAGGGTACCAATCAGCCCCAGCATTTT. Its protein product is CASREGKGTNQPQHF.

The chain employs TRBV6-5 and TRBJ2-5; a weak D match, TRBD2 (6 bases). Trimming removed 8 bases from V and 1 base from J, with 8 bases in between. The CDR3 contains 12 residues. Germline lookup yields CDR1 MNHEY and CDR2 SVGAGI. CDR3 sequence reads: CASGGIQETQYF. As DNA, the CDR3 is TGTGCCAGCGGGGGGATCCAAGAGACCCAGTACTTC.

The CDR3 DNA is TGTGCCAGCAGCTCAGATCGGACTAGCCCCTACGAGCAGTACTTC. Protein product: CASSSDRTSPYEQYF. The chain employs TRBV7-6 and TRBJ2-7, with 8 bases fitting TRBD2. Germline-derived CDR1 and CDR2 are SGHVS and FNYEAQ. This CDR3 is 15 amino acids long. With V trimmed by 4 bases and J by 2 bases, 7 bases remained unmatched.

The gene calls are TRBV30 and TRBJ2-7; tentatively, D is TRBD1 (5 bases). The CDR3 is 14 amino acids. V gave up 0 bases and J gave up 6 bases, with 15 bases separating them. Germline-derived CDR1 and CDR2 are GTSNPN and SVGIG (reference sequence). The CDR3 DNA follows: TGTGCCTGGAGTGTACTCGACAGAGCTGCCGAGCAGTACTTC. Translated, it gives CAWSVLDRAAEQYF.

With respect to this clone: The sample holds other DNA sequences that translate to the same CDR3. The gene calls are TRBV6-5 and TRBJ1-6; 10 bases are shared with TRBD1. From germline, CDR1 is MNHEY and CDR2 SVGAGI. V was pared by 0 bases and J by 7 bases, with 0 bases of the junction left unmatched. The CDR3 length is 15 residues. CDR3 in amino acids: CASSYSGQGNSPLHF. The CDR3, as DNA: TGTGCCAGCAGTTACTCGGGACAGGGGAATTCACCCCTCCACTTT.

For this clone: At one end the junction does not follow the germline gene, possibly because of a read error. This chain uses TRBV7-9 with TRBJ1-4, with a possible D match to TRBD1 (5 bases). The CDR3 length is 16 residues. Germline CDR1 is SEHNR and CDR2 is FQNEAQ (reference sequence). The CDR3 loop is CSSSLDVREEREKLFF. The CDR3 bases are TGTTCCAGCAGCTTAGACGTCAGGGAAGAACGGGAAAAACTGTTTTTT.

The rearrangement links TRBV30 to TRBJ2-2, with TRBD1 matching over 10 bases. Germline CDR1 reads GTSNPN; CDR2 reads SVGIG (reference sequence). CDR3 size: 17 residues. Losses at the gene ends were 8 bases for V and 5 bases for J; bases not matched to a gene: 17. The CDR3 nucleotides are TGTGCCGCCCACGGTACCGGGACAGGGGCGGGGACCGGGGAGCTGTTTTTT. This gives the protein CAAHGTGTGAGTGELFF.

V gene TRBV4-1 combines with J gene TRBJ2-2; D not resolved. In germline, CDR1 is MGHRA, CDR2 YSYEKL. V was pared by 2 bases and J by 4 bases, with 11 bases between. The CDR3 runs to 15 residues. The CDR3 reads CASSQPPFSTGELFF. The CDR3, as DNA: TGCGCCAGCAGCCAACCCCCCTTTTCCACCGGGGAGCTGTTTTTT.

This clone came up once. This chain connects TRBV28 to TRBJ1-5; tentatively, D is TRBD1 (6 bases). The CDR3 totals 13 residues. CDR1 and CDR2 (germline): MDHEN, SYDVKM. Trimming removed 5 bases from V and 9 bases from J, with 14 bases in between. This chain's CDR3 is CASSTARGRPQHF. Written as DNA, the CDR3 is TGTGCCAGCAGTACCGCTAGGGGGAGGCCCCAGCATTTT.

The chain is built from TRBV5-1 and TRBJ2-3; D may be TRBD2 (5 bases). CDR3 length: 16 residues. Trimming took off 0 bases at V and 2 bases at J, with 13 bases between the two ends. CDR1 is SGHRS, CDR2 YFSETQ, per germline. CDR3 in DNA: TGCGCCAGCAGCTTGGCCCCGCGGGCACACACAGATACGCAGTATTTT. This gives the protein CASSLAPRAHTDTQYF.

The CDR3 protein is CASSQDRDRVTDTQYF. In DNA form, the CDR3 reads TGTGCCAGCAGCCAAGATAGGGACAGGGTTACAGATACGCAGTATTTT. The J gene is TRBJ2-3, the V gene TRBV4-2, with 9 bases that match TRBD1. Germline lookup yields CDR1 LGHNA and CDR2 YNFKEQ. The CDR3 spans 16 residues. J gave up 3 bases and V 0 bases, and 4 bases lay outside the gene matches.

This chain connects TRBV5-1 to TRBJ2-1, with TRBD2 identical over 7 bases. Germline-derived CDR1 and CDR2 are SGHRS and YFSETQ. Unmatched junction bases numbered 29, after V lost 2 bases and J lost 6 bases. This CDR3 is built from 22 residues. The CDR3 loop is CASSLSIRTRYRTDPSRNEQFF. The CDR3 DNA reads as TGCGCCAGCAGCTTATCAATTCGGACTAGGTACCGGACGGACCCTTCGCGCAATGAGCAGTTCTTC. Drawing the rest from reference TRBV5-1 and TRBJ2-1, the complete variable domain is KAGVTQTPRYLIKTRGQQVTLSCSPISGHRSVSWYQQTPGQGLQFLFEYFSETQRNKGNFPGRFSGRQFSNSRSEMNVSTLELGDSALYLCASSLSIRTRYRTDPSRNEQFFGPGTRLTVL.

This clone appeared a few times. This chain links TRBV13 with TRBJ1-2; 9 bases line up with TRBD1. V lost 3 bases, J lost 7 bases, and 3 bases stayed unmatched. Germline CDR1 and CDR2: PRHDT and FYEKMQ (reference sequence). This CDR3 is built from 13 residues. DNA of the CDR3: TGTGCCAGCAGCTTGGGGACAGGGTTTGGCTACACCTTC. It specifies CASSLGTGFGYTF. The full variable domain, with the rest looked up from reference TRBV13 and TRBJ1-2, is AAGVIQSPRHLIKEKRETATLKCYPIPRHDTVYWYQQGPGQDPQFLISFYEKMQSDKGSIPDRFSAQQFSDYHSELNMSSLELGDSALYFCASSLGTGFGYTFGSGTRLTVV.